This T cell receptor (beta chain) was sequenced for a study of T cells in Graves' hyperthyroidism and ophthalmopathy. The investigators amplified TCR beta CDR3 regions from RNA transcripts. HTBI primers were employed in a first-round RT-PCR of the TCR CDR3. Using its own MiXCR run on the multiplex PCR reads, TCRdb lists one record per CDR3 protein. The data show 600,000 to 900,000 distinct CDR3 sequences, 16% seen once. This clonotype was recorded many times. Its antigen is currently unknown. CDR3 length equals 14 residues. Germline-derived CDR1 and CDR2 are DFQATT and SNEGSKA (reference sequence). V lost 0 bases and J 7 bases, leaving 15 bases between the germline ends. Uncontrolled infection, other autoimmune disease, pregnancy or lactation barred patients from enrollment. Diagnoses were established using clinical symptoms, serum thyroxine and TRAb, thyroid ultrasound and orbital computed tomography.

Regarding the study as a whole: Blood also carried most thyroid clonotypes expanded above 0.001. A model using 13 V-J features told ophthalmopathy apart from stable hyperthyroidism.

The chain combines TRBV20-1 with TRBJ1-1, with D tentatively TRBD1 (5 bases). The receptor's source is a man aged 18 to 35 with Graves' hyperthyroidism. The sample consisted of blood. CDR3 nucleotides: TGCAGTGCTAGAGAAGGGACGGCATCCGGTGAAGCTTTCTTT. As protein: CSAREGTASGEAFF.